These 10 T cell receptor beta chains were all obtained from the same sample, sequenced in a study of blood T cell dynamics during melanoma immunotherapy. The time point here: week 3, after first cycle of checkpoint inhibitor. Profiled with immunoSEQ multiplex PCR; TCRdb holds only in-frame clones, not every one. The data hold about 11,000 clones, with 70% to 90% observed a single time. This material consisted of blood, taken from a patient treated with checkpoint blockade. The receptors were sampled from a human donor with melanoma.

The chain is built from TRBV30 and TRBJ1-3, with TRBD1 as a possible D gene (6 bases). CDR3 size: 19 residues. Per germline, CDR1 GTSNPN and CDR2 SVGIG (reference sequence). V was cut by 1 base and J by 7 bases, with 29 bases left in between. Here the CDR3 reads CAWSGYGGRVRFIRNTIYF. DNA for the CDR3: TGTGCCTGGAGTGGATACGGGGGGCGAGTTCGTTTCATTCGGAACACCATATATTTT.

This rearrangement joins TRBV11-2 to TRBJ2-6; no definite D call. Germline V gene sequence: CDR1 SGHAT, CDR2 FQNNGV. The length of the CDR3 is 18 residues. Trimming took off 4 bases at V and 5 bases at J, with 21 bases between the two ends. Here the CDR3 DNA reads TGTGCCAGCAGCTCGTCTCTAAAGCAACAAAGTCGGGCCAACGTCCTGACTTTC. Its protein product is CASSSSLKQQSRANVLTF.

The J gene is TRBJ2-2, the V gene TRBV11-2; TRBD2 matches at 8 bases. CDR3 length: 14 residues. Trimming took 5 bases from V and 4 from J; bases not matched to a gene: 3. Germline assignment: CDR1 SGHAT and CDR2 FQNNGV. This CDR3 is CASSKGTSTGELFF. CDR3 DNA: TGTGCCAGCAGCAAGGGGACTAGCACCGGGGAGCTGTTTTTT.

The chain employs TRBV5-4 and TRBJ2-3, with D maybe TRBD2 (6 bases). Germline CDR1 and CDR2: SGHNT and YYREEE (reference sequence). Trimming took 1 base from V and 3 from J, leaving 12 bases between them. The CDR3 loop spans 15 amino acids. The chain's CDR3 is CASSLRAGRTDTQYF. The CDR3 bases are TGTGCCAGCAGCTTGAGAGCGGGTCGTACAGATACGCAGTATTTT.

The chain uses TRBV10-3 and TRBJ1-2; D not resolved. The CDR3 consists of 13 residues. CDR1 and CDR2 from the germline V gene are ENHRY and SYGVKD. Trimming removed 10 bases from V and 3 bases from J, with 15 bases in between. Here the CDR3 reads CATTPGGHYGYTF. The CDR3 DNA sequence: TGTGCCACGACCCCCGGCGGCCACTATGGCTACACCTTC.

This chain links TRBV19 with TRBJ2-7; possibly TRBD1 or TRBD2 for D (5 bases each). This CDR3 spans 16 amino acids. Germline V gives CDR1 LNHDA, CDR2 SQIVND (reference sequence). Trimming took 5 bases from V and 0 from J, leaving 17 bases between them. The CDR3 sequence is CASSSPSGTASYEQYF. The CDR3 nucleotides read TGTGCCAGTAGTTCCCCAAGTGGGACGGCCTCCTACGAGCAGTACTTC. The full variable domain, with the rest looked up from reference TRBV19 and TRBJ2-7, is DGGITQSPKYLFRKEGQNVTLSCEQNLNHDAMYWYRQDPGQGLRLIYYSQIVNDFQKGDIAEGYSVSREKKESFPLTVTSAQKNPTAFYLCASSSPSGTASYEQYFGPGTRLTVT.

The chain couples TRBV4-3 to TRBJ2-3; 7 positions agree with TRBD2. Germline V lookup: CDR1 LGHNA, CDR2 YSLEER. V shed 5 bases and J 0 bases; nucleotides not matched to a gene: 11. This CDR3 region has 17 residues. The CDR3 nucleotides are TGCGCCAGCAGCTCAAGGCTAAGCGGGGCTAGCACAGATACGCAGTATTTT. Amino acids: CASSSRLSGASTDTQYF.

The V and J genes are TRBV5-6 and TRBJ2-5; 7 bases align to TRBD1. Matching the DNA end better, TRBJ2-7 makes the J call doubtful. The germline V gene has CDR1 SGHDT and CDR2 YYEEEE. This CDR3 spans 14 amino acids. CDR3 DNA sequence: TGTGCCAGCAGCCCAGGGACAGTCTCACGCGAGCAGTACTTC. Its translation: CASSPGTVSREQYF.

The chain uses TRBV19 and TRBJ2-1; 8 nucleotides match TRBD2. Trimming cost V 7 bases and J 0 bases; bases outside gene matches: 8. This CDR3 is built from 16 residues. Germline V gives CDR1 LNHDA, CDR2 SQIVND (reference sequence). CDR3: CASTPSGGASYNEQFF. The CDR3 DNA sequence: TGTGCCAGTACCCCCTCCGGGGGGGCCTCCTACAATGAGCAGTTCTTC.

This clone appeared once. This chain connects TRBV27 to TRBJ2-2, with no clear D. Germline CDR1 MNHEY, CDR2 SMNVEV (reference sequence). The germline V and J ends were trimmed by 6 bases and 3 bases, with 20 bases remaining between them. The CDR3 covers 17 residues. The DNA of the CDR3 is TGTGCCAGCAGCGTACGCCCTTCAGCCAGGTACACCGGGGAGCTGTTTTTT. Protein: CASSVRPSARYTGELFF.